This T cell receptor beta chain was sequenced in a study of breast tumors, draining lymph nodes, adjacent tissues. Each CDR3 protein is one row after TCRdb ran MiXCR on the multiplex PCR reads. The sample lists over 250,000 distinct CDR3 sequences; 30% were seen once. Study results and caveats: Tumor TCR diversity was below lymph nodes but above nontumor tissue. Findings are consistent with lymph node origin and intratumoral expansion of most tumor T cells. Data only fit, rather than demonstrated, lymph node origin of most tumor T cells. Luminal-like breast cancer showed significantly higher tumor–nontumor repertoire similarity than basal-like.

This clonotype has a count of ten or more. Its target is not known. Axillary draining lymph nodes of breast cancer patients supplied the node samples. Germline V lookup: CDR1 MNHNY, CDR2 SVGAGI (reference sequence). With 2 bases removed from V and 5 bases from J, the gap between germline ends came to 13 bases. The CDR3 covers 14 residues. The gene calls are TRBV6-6 and TRBJ2-7; maybe TRBD1 (6 bases). Sequencing input: axillary lymph node tissue. The TCR was taken from a female donor with breast cancer. Some clones in this sample may be carry-over from other donors' samples. The CDR3 bases are TGTGCCAGCAGTTACGGGACACCCTGGGACGAGCAGTACTTC. Amino acid sequence: CASSYGTPWDEQYF.